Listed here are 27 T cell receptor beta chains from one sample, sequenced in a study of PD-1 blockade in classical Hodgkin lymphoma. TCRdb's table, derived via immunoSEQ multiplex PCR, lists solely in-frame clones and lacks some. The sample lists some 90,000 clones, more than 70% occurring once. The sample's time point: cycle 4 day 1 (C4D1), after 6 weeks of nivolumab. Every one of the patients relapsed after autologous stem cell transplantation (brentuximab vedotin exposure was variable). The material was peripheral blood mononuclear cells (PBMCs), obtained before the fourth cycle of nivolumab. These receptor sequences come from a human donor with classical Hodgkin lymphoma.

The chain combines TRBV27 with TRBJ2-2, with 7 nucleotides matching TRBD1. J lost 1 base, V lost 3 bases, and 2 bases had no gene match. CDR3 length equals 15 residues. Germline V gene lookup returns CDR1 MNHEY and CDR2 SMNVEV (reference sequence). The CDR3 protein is CASSFRTGNTGELFF. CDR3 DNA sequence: TGTGCCAGCAGTTTCCGGACAGGGAACACCGGGGAGCTGTTTTTT.

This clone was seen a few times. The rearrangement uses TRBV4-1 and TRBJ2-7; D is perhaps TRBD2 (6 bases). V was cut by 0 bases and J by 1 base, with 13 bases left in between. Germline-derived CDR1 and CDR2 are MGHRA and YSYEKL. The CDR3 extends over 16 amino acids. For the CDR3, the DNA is TGCGCCAGCAGCCAAGATTCGCGGGGCCTGTCCTACGAGCAGTACTTC. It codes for CASSQDSRGLSYEQYF.

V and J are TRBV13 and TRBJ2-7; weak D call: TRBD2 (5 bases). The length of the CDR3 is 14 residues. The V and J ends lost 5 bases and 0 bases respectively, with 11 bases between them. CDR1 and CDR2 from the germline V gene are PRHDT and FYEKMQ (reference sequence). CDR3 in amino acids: CASSLEGSSYEQYF. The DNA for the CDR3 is TGTGCCAGCAGCCTCGAAGGGAGCTCCTACGAGCAGTACTTC.

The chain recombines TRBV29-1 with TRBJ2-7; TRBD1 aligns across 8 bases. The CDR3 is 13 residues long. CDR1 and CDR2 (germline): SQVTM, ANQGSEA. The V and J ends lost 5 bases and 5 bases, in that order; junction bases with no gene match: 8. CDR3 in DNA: TGCAGCGTTCTTGGACAGGGCGCCCACGAGCAGTACTTC. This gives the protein CSVLGQGAHEQYF.

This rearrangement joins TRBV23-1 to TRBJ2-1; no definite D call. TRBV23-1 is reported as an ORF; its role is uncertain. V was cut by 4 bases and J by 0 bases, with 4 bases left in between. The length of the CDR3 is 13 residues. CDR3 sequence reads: CASSPSSYNEQFF. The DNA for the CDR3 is TGCGCCAGCAGTCCTAGCTCCTACAATGAGCAGTTCTTC.

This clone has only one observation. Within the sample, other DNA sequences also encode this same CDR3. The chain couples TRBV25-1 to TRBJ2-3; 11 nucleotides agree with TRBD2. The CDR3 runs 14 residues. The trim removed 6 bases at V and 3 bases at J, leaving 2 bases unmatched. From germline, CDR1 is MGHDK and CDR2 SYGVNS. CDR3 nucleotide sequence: TGTGCCAGCAGCCTAGCGGGGGGAACAGATACGCAGTATTTT. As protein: CASSLAGGTDTQYF.

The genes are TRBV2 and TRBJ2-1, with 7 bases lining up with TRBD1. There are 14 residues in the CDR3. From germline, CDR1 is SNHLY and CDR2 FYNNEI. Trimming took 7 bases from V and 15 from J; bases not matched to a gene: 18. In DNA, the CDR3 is TGTGCCAGCAACTGGGACAGCCAAGTAGGAGGTCCGTTCTTC. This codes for CASNWDSQVGGPFF.

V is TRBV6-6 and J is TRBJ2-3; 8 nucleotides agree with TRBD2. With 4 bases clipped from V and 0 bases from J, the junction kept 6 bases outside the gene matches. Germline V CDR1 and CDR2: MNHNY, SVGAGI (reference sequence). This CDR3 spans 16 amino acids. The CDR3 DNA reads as TGTGCCAGCAGTTCCCTTCCGGGAGGGAGCACAGATACGCAGTATTTT. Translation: CASSSLPGGSTDTQYF.

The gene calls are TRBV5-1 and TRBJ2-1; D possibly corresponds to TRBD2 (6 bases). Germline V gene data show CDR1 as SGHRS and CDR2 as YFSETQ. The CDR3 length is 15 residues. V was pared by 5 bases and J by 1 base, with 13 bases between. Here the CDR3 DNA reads TGCGCCAGCAGAATAAGCGGGCAGTCCTACAATGAGCAGTTCTTC. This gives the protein CASRISGQSYNEQFF.

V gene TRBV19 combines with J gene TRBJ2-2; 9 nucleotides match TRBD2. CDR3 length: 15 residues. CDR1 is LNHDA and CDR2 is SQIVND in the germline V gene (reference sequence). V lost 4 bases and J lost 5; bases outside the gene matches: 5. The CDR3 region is CASSRRGGRTGELFF. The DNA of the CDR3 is TGTGCCAGTAGTAGGCGGGGGGGCCGGACCGGGGAGCTGTTTTTT.

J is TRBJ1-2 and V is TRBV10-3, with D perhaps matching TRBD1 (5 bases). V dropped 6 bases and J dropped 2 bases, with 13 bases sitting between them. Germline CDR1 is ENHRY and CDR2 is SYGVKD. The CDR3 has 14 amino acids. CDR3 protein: CAISAADTNYGYTF. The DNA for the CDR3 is TGTGCCATCAGCGCCGCGGACACAAACTATGGCTACACCTTC.

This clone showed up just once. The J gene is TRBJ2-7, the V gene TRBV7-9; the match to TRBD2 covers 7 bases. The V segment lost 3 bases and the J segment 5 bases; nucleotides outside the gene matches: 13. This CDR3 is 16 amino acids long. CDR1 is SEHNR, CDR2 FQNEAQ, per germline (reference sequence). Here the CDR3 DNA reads TGTGCCAGCAGCTTCCTGCCGGCGGGAGAGGTCCACGAGCAGTACTTC. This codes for CASSFLPAGEVHEQYF.

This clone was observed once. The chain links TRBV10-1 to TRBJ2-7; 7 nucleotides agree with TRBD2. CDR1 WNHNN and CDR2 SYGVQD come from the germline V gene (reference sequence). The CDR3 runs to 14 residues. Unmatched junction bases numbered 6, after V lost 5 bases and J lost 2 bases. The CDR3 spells CASSRGGPTYEQYF. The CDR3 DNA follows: TGCGCCAGCAGTCGCGGGGGACCGACCTACGAGCAGTACTTC.

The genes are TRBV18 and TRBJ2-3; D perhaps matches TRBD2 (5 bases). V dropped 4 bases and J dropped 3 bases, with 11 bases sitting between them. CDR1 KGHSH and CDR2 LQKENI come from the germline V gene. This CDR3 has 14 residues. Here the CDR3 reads CASSLGLSTDTQYF. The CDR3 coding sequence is TGTGCCAGCTCACTCGGACTGTCTACAGATACGCAGTATTTT.

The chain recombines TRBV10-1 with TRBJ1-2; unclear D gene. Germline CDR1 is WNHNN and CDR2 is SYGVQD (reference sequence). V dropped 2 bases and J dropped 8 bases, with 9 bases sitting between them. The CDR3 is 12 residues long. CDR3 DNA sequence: TGCGCCAGCAGTGAGAGGGCAGCCGGCTACACCTTC. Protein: CASSERAAGYTF.

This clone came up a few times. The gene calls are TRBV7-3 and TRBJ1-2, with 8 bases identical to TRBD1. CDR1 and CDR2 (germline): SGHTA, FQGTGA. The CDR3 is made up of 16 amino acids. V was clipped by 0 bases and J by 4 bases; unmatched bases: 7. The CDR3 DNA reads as TGTGCCAGCAGCTTAACCCCAGGGGGCGCAGCCTATGGCTACACCTTC. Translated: CASSLTPGGAAYGYTF.

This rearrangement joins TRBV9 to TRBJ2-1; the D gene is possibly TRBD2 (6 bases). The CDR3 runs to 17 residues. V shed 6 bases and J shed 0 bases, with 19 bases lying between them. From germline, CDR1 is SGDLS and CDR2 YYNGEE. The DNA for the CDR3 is TGTGCCAGCACCCGTAGAGCGGGTCCAAGCTCCTACAATGAGCAGTTCTTC. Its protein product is CASTRRAGPSSYNEQFF.

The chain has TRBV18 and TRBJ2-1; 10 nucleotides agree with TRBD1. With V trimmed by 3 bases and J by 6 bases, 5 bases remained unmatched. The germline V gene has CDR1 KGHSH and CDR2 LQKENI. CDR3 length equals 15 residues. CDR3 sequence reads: CASSPRRTGGNEQFF. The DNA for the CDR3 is TGTGCCAGCTCACCTCGCCGGACAGGGGGCAATGAGCAGTTCTTC. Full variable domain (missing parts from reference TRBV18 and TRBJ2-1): NAGVMQNPRHLVRRRGQEARLRCSPMKGHSHVYWYRQLPEEGLKFMVYLQKENIIDESGMPKERFSAEFPKEGPSILRIQQVVRGDSAAYFCASSPRRTGGNEQFFGPGTRLTVL.

The CDR3 loop is CASSLGFGTYEQYF. The DNA of the CDR3 is TGTGCCAGCAGCTTAGGATTCGGCACCTACGAGCAGTACTTC. The genes are TRBV7-2 and TRBJ2-7; D not resolved. The V gene's germline CDR1 is SGHTA and CDR2 FQGNSA. The germline V and J ends were trimmed by 1 base and 2 bases, with 9 bases remaining between them. The CDR3 has 14 residues.

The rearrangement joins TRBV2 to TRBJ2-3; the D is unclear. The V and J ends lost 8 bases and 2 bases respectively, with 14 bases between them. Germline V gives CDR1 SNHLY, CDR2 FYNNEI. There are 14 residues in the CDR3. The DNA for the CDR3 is TGTGCCAGCGGATTGGAGTTAAACACAGATACGCAGTATTTT. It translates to CASGLELNTDTQYF.

The CDR3 spells CASSSLERGAYNEQFF. The DNA for the CDR3 is TGTGCCAGCAGTTCCCTCGAGCGGGGGGCCTACAATGAGCAGTTCTTC. The chain joins TRBV27 to TRBJ2-1, with TRBD2 identical over 9 bases. Germline-derived CDR1 and CDR2 are MNHEY and SMNVEV (reference sequence). Trimming at V came to 4 bases and at J to 2 bases, leaving 6 bases not matched to a gene. This CDR3 has 16 amino acids.

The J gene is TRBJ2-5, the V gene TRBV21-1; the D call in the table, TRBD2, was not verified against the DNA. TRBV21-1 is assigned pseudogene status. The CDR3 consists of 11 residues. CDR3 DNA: TGTGCCAGCAGCCCTATGGAGAGCCAGTACTTC. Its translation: CASSPMESQYF.

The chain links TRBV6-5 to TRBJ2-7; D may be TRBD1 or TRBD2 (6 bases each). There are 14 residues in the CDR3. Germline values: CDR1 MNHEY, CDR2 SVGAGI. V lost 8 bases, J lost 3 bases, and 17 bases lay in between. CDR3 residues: CASRDGGADYEQYF. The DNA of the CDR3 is TGTGCCAGCCGTGACGGGGGCGCTGACTACGAGCAGTACTTC.

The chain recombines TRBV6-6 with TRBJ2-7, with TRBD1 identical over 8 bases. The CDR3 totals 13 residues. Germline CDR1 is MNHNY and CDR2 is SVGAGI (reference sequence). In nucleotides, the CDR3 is TGTACCACTGACAGGGGAAGTGGGTACGAGCAGTACTTC. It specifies CTTDRGSGYEQYF.

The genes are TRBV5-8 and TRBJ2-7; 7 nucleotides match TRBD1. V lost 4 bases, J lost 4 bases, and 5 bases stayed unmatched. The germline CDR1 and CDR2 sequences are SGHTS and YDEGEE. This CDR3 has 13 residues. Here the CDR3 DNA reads TGTGCCAGCAGCGAGGGACAGTTTTACGAGCAGTACTTC. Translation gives CASSEGQFYEQYF.

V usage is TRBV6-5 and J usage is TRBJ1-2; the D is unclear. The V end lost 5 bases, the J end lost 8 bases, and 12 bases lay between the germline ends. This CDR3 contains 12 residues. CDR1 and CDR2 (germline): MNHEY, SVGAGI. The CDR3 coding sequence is TGTGCCAGCAGTCACTTGAAAGTAGGCTACACCTTC. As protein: CASSHLKVGYTF.

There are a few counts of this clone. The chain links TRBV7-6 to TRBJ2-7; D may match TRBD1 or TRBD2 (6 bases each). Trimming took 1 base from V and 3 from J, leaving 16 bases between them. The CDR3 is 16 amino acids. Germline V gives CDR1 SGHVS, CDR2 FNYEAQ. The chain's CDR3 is CASSLGALQGGYEQYF. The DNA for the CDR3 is TGTGCCAGCAGCTTAGGAGCCCTACAGGGAGGCTACGAGCAGTACTTC.